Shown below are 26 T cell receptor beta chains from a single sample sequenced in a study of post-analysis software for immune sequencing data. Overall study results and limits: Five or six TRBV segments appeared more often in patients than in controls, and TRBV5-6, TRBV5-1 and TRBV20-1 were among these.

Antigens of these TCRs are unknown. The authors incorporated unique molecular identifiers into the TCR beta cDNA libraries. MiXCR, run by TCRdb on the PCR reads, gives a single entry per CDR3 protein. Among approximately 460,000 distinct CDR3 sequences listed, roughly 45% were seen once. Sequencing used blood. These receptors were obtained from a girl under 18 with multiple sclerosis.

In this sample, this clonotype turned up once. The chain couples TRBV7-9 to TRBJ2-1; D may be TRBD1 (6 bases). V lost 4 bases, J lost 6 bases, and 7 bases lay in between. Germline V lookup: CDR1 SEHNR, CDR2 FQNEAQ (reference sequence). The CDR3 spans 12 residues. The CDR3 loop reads CASSSDSNEQFF. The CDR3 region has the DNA TGTGCCAGCAGCTCGGACAGCAATGAGCAGTTCTTC.

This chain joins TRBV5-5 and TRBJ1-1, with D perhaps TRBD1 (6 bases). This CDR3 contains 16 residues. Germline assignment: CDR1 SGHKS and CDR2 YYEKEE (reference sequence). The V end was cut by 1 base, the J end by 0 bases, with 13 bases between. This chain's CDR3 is CASSLTGAGMNTEAFF. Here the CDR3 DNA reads TGTGCCAGCAGCTTGACGGGGGCAGGAATGAACACTGAAGCTTTCTTT.

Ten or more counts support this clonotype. CDR3 region: CASSLFPGTSGRAETQYF. As DNA, the CDR3 is TGTGCCAGCAGCTTGTTTCCCGGGACTAGCGGGAGGGCGGAGACCCAGTACTTC. The chain joins TRBV7-2 to TRBJ2-5; 16 bases are a match to TRBD2. V gave up 3 bases and J gave up 5 bases; unmatched junction bases: 9. The CDR3 is 18 residues long. Germline V CDR1 and CDR2: SGHTA, FQGNSA.

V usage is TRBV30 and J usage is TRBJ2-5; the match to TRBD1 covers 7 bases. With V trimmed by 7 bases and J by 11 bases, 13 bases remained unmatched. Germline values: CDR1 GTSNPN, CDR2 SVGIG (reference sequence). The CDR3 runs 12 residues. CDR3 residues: CAFDREGGEQYF. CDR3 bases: TGTGCCTTCGACAGGGAAGGCGGTGAGCAGTACTTC.

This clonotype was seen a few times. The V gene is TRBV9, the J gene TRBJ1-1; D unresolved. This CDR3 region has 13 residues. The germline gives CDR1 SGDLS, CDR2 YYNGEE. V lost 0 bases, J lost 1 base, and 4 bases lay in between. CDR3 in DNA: TGTGCCAGCAGCGTAGATAAGAACACTGAAGCTTTCTTT. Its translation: CASSVDKNTEAFF.

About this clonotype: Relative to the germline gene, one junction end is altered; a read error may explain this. The CDR3 DNA follows: TGTGCCGGTAGTATTGAGGCACAGAATGAAAAACTGTTTTTT. Amino acids: CAGSIEAQNEKLFF. The V gene is TRBV19, the J gene TRBJ1-4; D remains unclear. There are 14 residues in the CDR3. Germline values: CDR1 LNHDA, CDR2 SQIVND (reference sequence).

The CDR3 bases are TGTGCCAGCAGCTTTTGGCTAGCGGGAGAAGATACGCAGTATTTT. Its protein product is CASSFWLAGEDTQYF. The V call is TRBV5-5, the J call TRBJ2-3; 10 bases align to TRBD2. Per germline, CDR1 SGHKS and CDR2 YYEKEE (reference sequence). The length of the CDR3 is 15 residues. V shed 2 bases and J 5 bases; nucleotides not matched to a gene: 5.

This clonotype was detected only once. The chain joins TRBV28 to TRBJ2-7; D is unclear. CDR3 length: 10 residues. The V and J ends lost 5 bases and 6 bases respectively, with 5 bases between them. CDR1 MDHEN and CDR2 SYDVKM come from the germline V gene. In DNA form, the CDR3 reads TGTGCCAGCAGTCCCTTCGAGCAGTACTTC. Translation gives CASSPFEQYF.

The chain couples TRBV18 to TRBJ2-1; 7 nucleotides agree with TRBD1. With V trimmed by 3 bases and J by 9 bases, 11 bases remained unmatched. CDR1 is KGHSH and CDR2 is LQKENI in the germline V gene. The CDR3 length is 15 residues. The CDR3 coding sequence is TGTGCCAGCTCACCCCTCAGCCGGGACAGCGGTGAGCAGTTCTTC. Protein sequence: CASSPLSRDSGEQFF. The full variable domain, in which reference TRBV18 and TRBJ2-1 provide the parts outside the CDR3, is NAGVMQNPRHLVRRRGQEARLRCSPMKGHSHVYWYRQLPEEGLKFMVYLQKENIIDESGMPKERFSAEFPKEGPSILRIQQVVRGDSAAYFCASSPLSRDSGEQFFGPGTRLTVL.

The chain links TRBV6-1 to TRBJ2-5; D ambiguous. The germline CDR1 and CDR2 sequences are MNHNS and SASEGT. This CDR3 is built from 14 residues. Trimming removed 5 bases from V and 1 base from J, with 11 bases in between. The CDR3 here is CASSRNRLQETQYF. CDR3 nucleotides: TGTGCCAGCAGTAGGAACCGCCTCCAAGAGACCCAGTACTTC.

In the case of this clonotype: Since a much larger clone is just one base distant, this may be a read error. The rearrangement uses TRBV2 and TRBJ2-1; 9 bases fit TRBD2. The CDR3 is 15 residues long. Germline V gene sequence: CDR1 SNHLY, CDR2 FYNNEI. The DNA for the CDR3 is TGTGCTACAAGGGGTAGCGGGAGTGCCTACAATGAGCAGTTCTTC. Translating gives CATRGSGSAYNEQFF.

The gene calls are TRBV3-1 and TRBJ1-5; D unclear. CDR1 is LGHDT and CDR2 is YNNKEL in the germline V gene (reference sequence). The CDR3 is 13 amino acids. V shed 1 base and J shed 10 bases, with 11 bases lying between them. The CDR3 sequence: CASSQAAGDPQHF. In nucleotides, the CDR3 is TGTGCCAGCAGCCAAGCCGCAGGAGACCCCCAGCATTTT.

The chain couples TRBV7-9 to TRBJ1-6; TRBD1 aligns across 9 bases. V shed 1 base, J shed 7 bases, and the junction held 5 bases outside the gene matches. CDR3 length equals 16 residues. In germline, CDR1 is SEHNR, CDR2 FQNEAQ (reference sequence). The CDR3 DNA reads TGTGCCAGCAGCTTAGGGACAGGGGTCGGAAATTCACCCCTCCACTTT. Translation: CASSLGTGVGNSPLHF.

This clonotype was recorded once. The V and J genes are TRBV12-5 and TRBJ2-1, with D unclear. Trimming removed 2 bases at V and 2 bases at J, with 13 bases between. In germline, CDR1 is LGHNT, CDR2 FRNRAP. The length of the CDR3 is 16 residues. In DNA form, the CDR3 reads TGTGCTAGTGGTTTGAGGCCTGGTCTAGCCTACAATGAGCAGTTCTTC. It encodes CASGLRPGLAYNEQFF.

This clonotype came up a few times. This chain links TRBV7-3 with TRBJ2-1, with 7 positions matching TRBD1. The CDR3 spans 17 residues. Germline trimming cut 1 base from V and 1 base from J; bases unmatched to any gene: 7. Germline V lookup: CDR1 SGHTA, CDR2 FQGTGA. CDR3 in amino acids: CASSLIGGKGSYNEQFF. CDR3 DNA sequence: TGTGCCAGCAGCTTAATAGGGGGCAAGGGGTCCTACAATGAGCAGTTCTTC.

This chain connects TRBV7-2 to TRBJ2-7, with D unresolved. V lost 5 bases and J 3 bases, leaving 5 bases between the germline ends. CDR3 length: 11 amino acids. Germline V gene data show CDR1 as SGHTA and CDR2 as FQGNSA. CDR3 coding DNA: TGTGCCAGCAGCATACTCTACGAGCAGTACTTC. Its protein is CASSILYEQYF.

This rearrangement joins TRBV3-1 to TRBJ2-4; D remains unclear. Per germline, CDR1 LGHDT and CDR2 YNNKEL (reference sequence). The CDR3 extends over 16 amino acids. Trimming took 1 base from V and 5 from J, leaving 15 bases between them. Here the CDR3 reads CASSQGWPARENIQYF. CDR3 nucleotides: TGTGCCAGCAGCCAAGGATGGCCTGCCCGAGAAAACATTCAGTACTTC.

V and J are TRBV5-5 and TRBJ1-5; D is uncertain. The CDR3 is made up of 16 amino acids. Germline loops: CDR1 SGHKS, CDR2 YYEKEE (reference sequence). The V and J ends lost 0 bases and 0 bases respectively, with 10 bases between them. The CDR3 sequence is CASSLGVVLSNQPQHF. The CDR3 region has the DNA TGTGCCAGCAGCTTGGGAGTGGTTCTTAGCAATCAGCCCCAGCATTTT.

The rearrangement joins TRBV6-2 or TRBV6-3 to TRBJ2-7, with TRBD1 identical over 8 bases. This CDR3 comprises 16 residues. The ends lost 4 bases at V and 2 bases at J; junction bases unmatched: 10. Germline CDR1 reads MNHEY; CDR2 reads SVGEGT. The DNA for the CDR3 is TGTGCCAGCAGTTGGAATCCGGGACAGGACACCTACGAGCAGTACTTC. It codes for CASSWNPGQDTYEQYF.

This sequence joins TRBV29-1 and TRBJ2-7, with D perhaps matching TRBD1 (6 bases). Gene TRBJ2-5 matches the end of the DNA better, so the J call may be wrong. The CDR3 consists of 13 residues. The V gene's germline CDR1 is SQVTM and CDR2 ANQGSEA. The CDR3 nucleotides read TGCAGCGCAACGTTTACCAGGGGCCAGACCCAGTACTTC. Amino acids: CSATFTRGQTQYF.

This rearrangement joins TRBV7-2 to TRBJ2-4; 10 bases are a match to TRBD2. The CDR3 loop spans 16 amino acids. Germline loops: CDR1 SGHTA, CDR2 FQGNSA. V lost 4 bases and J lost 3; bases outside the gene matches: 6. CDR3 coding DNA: TGTGCCAGCAGCTCGCTGACTAGCGGGTTCAAAAACATTCAGTACTTC. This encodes CASSSLTSGFKNIQYF.

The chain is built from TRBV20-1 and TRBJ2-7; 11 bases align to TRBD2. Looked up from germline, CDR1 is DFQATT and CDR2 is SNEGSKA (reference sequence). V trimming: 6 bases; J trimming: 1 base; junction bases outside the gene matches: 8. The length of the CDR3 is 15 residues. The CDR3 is CSATLRLAGSYEQYF. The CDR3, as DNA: TGCAGTGCGACCCTTAGACTAGCGGGGTCCTACGAGCAGTACTTC.

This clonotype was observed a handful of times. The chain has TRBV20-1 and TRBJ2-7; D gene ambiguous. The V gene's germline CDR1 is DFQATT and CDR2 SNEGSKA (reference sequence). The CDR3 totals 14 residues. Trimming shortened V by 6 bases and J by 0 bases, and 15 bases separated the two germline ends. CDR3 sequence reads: CSAPGRGSSYEQYF. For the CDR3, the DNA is TGCAGTGCGCCCGGGCGCGGTAGCTCCTACGAGCAGTACTTC.

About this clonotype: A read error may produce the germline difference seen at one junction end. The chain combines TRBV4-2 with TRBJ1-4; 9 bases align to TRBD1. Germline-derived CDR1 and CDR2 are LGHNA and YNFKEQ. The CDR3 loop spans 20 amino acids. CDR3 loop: CASSQEKVGTGKRANEKRFF. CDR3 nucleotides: TGTGCCAGCAGCCAAGAAAAGGTCGGGACAGGGAAGAGGGCTAATGAAAAACGGTTTTTT.

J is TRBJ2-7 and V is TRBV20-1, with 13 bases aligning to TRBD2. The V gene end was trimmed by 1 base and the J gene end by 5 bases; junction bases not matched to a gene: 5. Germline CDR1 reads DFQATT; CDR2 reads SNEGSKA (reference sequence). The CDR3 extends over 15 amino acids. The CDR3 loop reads CSARVRTSGSHEQYF. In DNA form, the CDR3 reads TGCAGTGCTAGAGTCCGGACTAGCGGGAGTCACGAGCAGTACTTC.

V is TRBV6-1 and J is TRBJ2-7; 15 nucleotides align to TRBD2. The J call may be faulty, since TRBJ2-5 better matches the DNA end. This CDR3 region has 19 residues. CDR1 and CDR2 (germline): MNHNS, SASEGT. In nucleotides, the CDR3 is TGTGCCAGCAGACATAGGACTAGCGGGAGGGCCGATCTCGATGAGACCCAGTACTTC. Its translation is CASRHRTSGRADLDETQYF.